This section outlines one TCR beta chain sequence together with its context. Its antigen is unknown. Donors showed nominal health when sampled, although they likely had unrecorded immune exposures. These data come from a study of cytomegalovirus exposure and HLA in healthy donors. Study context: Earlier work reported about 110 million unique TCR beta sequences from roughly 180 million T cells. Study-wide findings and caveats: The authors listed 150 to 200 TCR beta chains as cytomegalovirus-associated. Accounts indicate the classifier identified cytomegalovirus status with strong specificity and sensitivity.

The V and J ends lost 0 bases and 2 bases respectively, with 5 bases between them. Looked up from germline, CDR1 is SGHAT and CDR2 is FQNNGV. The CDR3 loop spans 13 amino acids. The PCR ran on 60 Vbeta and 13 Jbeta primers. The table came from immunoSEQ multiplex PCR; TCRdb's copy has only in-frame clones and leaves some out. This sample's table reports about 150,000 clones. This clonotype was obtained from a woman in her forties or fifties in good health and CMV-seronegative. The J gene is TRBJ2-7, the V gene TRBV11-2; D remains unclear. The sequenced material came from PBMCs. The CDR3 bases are TGTGCCAGCAGCTTAGAGGTAGCCTACGAGCAGTACTTC. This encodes CASSLEVAYEQYF.